The clone carrying this T cell receptor (beta chain) was found once. Its antigen is not known. The PCR contained 60 Vbeta and 13 Jbeta primers. Method: immunoSEQ multiplex PCR; TCRdb's copy keeps in-frame clones and lacks some. This sample yields about 140,000 clones, of which around two thirds are seen a single time; approximately 2.3% belongs to the top ten. These data come from a study of cytomegalovirus exposure and HLA in healthy donors. Broader study findings: About 180 TCR beta chains were listed as cytomegalovirus-associated. A later analysis associated some 18,000 TCR beta sequences with HLA alleles at a 0.05 false discovery rate.

Germline V gene lookup returns CDR1 LNHNV and CDR2 YYDKDF (reference sequence). This CDR3 comprises 15 residues. V was pared by 2 bases and J by 2 bases, with 12 bases between. The receptor was isolated from a woman in her sixties or seventies in good health and CMV-seropositive. The chain uses TRBV15 and TRBJ2-5; possibly TRBD1 for D (6 bases). Material for sequencing was PBMCs. CDR3: CATSRTFGTQETQYF. As DNA, the CDR3 is TGTGCCACCAGCAGAACATTCGGGACACAAGAGACCCAGTACTTC.